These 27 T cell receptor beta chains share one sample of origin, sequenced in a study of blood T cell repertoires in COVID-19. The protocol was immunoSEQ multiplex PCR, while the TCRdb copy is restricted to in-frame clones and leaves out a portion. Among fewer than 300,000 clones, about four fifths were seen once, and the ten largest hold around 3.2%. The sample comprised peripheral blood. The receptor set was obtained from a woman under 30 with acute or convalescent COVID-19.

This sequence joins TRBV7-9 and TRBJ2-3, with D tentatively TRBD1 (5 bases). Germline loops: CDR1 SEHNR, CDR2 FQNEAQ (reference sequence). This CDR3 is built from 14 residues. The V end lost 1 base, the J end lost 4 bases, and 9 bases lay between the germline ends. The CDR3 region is CASSLVGVADTQYF. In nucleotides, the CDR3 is TGTGCCAGCAGCTTAGTAGGGGTCGCAGATACGCAGTATTTT.

CDR3 sequence reads: CASSQGHSNQPQHF. DNA of the CDR3: TGCGCCAGCAGCCAAGGGCATAGCAATCAGCCCCAGCATTTT. The chain recombines TRBV4-1 with TRBJ1-5, with D unclear. The CDR3 sequence is 14 residues long. Germline-derived CDR1 and CDR2 are MGHRA and YSYEKL. V dropped 1 base and J dropped 0 bases, with 4 bases sitting between them.

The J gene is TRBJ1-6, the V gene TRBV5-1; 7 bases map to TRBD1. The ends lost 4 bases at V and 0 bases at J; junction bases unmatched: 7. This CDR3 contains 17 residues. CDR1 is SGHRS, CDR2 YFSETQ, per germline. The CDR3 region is CASSRDRVSSYNSPLHF. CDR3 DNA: TGCGCCAGCAGCCGAGACAGGGTGAGCTCCTATAATTCACCCCTCCACTTT.

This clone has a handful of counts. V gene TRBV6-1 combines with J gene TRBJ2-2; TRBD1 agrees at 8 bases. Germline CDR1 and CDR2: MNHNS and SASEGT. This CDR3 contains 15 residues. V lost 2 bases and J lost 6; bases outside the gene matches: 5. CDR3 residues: CASSEQGALSGELFF. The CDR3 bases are TGTGCCAGCAGTGAACAGGGGGCGCTTTCCGGGGAGCTGTTTTTT.

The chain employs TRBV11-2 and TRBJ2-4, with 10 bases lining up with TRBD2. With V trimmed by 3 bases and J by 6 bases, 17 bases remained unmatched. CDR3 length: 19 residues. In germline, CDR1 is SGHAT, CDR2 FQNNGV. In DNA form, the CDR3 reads TGTGCCAGCAGCTTCCACTTAGAGGGACTAGCGACAAAACCAAACATTCAGTACTTC. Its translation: CASSFHLEGLATKPNIQYF.

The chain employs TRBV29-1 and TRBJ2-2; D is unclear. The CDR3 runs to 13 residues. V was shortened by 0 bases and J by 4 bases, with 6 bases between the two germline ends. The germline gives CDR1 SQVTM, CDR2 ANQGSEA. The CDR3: CSVEDQITGELFF. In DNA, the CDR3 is TGCAGCGTTGAAGATCAGATCACCGGGGAGCTGTTTTTT.

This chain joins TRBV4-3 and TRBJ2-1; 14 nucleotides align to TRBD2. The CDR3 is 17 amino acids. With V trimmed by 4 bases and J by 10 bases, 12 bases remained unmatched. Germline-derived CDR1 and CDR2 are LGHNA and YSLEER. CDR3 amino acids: CASSPFPGTSGSLEQFF. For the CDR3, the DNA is TGCGCCAGCAGCCCGTTTCCCGGGACTAGCGGGAGTTTAGAGCAGTTCTTC.

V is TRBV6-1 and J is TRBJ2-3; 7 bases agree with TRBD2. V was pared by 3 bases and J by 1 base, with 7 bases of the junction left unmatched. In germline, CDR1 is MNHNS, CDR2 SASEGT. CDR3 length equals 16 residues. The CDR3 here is CASSDLAAQGTDTQYF. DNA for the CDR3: TGTGCCAGCAGTGATCTAGCGGCCCAAGGCACAGATACGCAGTATTTT.

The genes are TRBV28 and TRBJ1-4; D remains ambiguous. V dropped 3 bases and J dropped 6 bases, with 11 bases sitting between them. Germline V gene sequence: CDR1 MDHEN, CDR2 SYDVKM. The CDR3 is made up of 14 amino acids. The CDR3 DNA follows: TGTGCCAGCAGTTTTATAACAGATTATGAAAAACTGTTTTTT. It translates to CASSFITDYEKLFF.

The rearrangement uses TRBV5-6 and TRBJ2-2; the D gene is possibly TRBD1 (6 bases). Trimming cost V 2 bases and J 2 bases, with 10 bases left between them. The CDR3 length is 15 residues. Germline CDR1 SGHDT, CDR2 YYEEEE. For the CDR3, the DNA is TGTGCCAGCAGCTTTTTGGGGGCCAACACCGGGGAGCTGTTTTTT. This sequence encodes CASSFLGANTGELFF.

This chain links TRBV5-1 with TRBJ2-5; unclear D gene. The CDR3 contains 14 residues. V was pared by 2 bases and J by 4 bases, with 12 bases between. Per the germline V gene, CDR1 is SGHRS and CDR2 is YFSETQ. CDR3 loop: CASSLTARAETQYF. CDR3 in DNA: TGCGCCAGCAGCTTAACAGCCCGAGCAGAGACCCAGTACTTC. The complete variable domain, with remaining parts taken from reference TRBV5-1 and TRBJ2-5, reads KAGVTQTPRYLIKTRGQQVTLSCSPISGHRSVSWYQQTPGQGLQFLFEYFSETQRNKGNFPGRFSGRQFSNSRSEMNVSTLELGDSALYLCASSLTARAETQYFGPGTRLLVL.

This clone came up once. The CDR3 DNA follows: TGTGCCAGCAGCCTTGAGTTCTCTGGAAACACCATATATTTT. This codes for CASSLEFSGNTIYF. The chain joins TRBV28 to TRBJ1-3; D gene uncertain. Trimming removed 6 bases from V and 0 bases from J, with 9 bases in between. In germline, CDR1 is MDHEN, CDR2 SYDVKM. The CDR3 runs 14 residues.

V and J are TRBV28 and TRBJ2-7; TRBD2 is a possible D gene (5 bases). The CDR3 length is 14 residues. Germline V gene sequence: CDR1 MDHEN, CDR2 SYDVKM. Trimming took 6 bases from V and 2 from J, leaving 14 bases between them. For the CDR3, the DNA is TGTGCCAGCAGCCCCGCCGGGGTCCCCTACGAGCAGTACTTC. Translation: CASSPAGVPYEQYF. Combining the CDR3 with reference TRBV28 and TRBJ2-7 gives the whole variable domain DVKVTQSSRYLVKRTGEKVFLECVQDMDHENMFWYRQDPGLGLRLIYFSYDVKMKEKGDIPEGYSVSREKKERFSLILESASTNQTSMYLCASSPAGVPYEQYFGPGTRLTVT.

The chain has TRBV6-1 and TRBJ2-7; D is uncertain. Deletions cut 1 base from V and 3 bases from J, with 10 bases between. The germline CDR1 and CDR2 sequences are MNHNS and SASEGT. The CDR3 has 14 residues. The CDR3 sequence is CASSEVKESYEQYF. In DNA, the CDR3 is TGTGCCAGCAGTGAAGTAAAGGAGAGCTACGAGCAGTACTTC.

CDR3 amino acids: CASSQDSASRGHTDTQYF. The CDR3 DNA reads as TGCGCCAGCAGCCAAGATTCGGCTAGCAGGGGGCACACAGATACGCAGTATTTT. The V gene is TRBV4-3, the J gene TRBJ2-3; 8 positions agree with TRBD1. The CDR3 contains 18 residues. J was trimmed by 2 bases and V by 0 bases; bases with no gene match: 10. Germline loops: CDR1 LGHNA, CDR2 YSLEER.

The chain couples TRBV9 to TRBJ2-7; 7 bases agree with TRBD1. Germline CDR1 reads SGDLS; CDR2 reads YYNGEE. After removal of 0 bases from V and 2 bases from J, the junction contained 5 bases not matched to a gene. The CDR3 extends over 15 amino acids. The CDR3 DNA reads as TGTGCCAGCAGCGTAGGTTTGGGACAGACCTACGAGCAGTACTTC. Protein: CASSVGLGQTYEQYF.

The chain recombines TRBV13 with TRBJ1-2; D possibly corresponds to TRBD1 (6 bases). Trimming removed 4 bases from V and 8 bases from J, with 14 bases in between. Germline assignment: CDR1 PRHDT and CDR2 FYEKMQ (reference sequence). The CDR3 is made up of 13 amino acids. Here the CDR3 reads CASSYSTGPGYTF. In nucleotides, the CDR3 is TGTGCCAGCAGCTACAGTACAGGGCCCGGCTACACCTTC.

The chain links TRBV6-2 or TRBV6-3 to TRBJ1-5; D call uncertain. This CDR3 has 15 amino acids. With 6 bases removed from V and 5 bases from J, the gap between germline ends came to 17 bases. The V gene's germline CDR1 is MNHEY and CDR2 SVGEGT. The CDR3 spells CASSPTGQAHQPQHF. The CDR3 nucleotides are TGTGCCAGCAGCCCTACTGGCCAGGCCCATCAGCCCCAGCATTTT.

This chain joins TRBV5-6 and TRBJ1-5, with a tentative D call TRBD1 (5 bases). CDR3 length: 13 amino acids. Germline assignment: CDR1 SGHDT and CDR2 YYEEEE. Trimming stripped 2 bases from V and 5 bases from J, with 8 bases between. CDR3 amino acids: CASSLGADQPQHF. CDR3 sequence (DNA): TGTGCCAGCAGCTTAGGGGCGGATCAGCCCCAGCATTTT.

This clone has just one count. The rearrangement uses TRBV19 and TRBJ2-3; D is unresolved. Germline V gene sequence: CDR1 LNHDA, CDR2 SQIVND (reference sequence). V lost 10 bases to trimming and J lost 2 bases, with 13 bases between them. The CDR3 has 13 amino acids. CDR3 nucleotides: TGTGCCACAAGACAAGCCGTCACAGATACGCAGTATTTT. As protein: CATRQAVTDTQYF.

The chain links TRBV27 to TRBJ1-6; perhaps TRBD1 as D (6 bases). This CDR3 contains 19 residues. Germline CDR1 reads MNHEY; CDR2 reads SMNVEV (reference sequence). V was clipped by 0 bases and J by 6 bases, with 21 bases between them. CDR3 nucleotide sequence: TGTGCCAGCAGTTTATCGCGGGCAGGGGATAGTATAGGTAATTCACCCCTCCACTTT. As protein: CASSLSRAGDSIGNSPLHF.

In DNA form, the CDR3 reads TGTGCCAGCAGCCTCAGCGGGAGGTACGAGCAGTACTTC. Protein sequence: CASSLSGRYEQYF. V is TRBV3-1 (or the pseudogene TRBV3-2) and J is TRBJ2-7, with 9 bases identical to TRBD2. Trimming at V came to 4 bases and at J to 4 bases, leaving 2 bases not matched to a gene. Germline V CDR1 and CDR2: LGHDT, YNNKEL (reference sequence). This CDR3 region has 13 residues.

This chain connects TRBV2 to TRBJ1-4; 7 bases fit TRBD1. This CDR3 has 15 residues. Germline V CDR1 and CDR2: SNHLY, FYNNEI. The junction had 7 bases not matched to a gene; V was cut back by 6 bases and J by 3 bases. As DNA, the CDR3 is TGTGCCAGCAGCGGCACAGGGGCCCCTAATGAAAAACTGTTTTTT. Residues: CASSGTGAPNEKLFF. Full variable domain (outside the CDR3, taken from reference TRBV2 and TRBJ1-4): EPEVTQTPSHQVTQMGQEVILRCVPISNHLYFYWYRQILGQKVEFLVSFYNNEISEKSEIFDDQFSVERPDGSNFTLKIRSTKLEDSAMYFCASSGTGAPNEKLFFGSGTQLSVL.

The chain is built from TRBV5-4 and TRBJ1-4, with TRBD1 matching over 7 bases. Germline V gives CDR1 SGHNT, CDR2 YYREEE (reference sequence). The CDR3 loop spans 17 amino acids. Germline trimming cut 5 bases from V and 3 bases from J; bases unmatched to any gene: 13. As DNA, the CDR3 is TGTGCCAGCAGTCTCCTCGGTCTCGGACAGGCTAATGAAAAACTGTTTTTT. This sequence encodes CASSLLGLGQANEKLFF.

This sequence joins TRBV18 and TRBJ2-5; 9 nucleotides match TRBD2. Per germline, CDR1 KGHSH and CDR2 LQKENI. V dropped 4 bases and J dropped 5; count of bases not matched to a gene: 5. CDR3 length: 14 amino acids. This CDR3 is CASSQASGIETQYF. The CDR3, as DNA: TGTGCCAGCTCACAGGCTAGCGGGATTGAGACCCAGTACTTC.

This CDR3 reads CASSQPTGLLYEQYF. The CDR3 DNA reads as TGTGCCAGCAGCCAACCGACAGGGTTACTGTACGAGCAGTACTTC. This sequence joins TRBV14 and TRBJ2-7; 7 bases map to TRBD1. V trimming: 2 bases; J trimming: 4 bases; junction bases outside the gene matches: 8. The CDR3 is 15 residues long. Germline V CDR1 and CDR2: SGHDN, FVKESK.

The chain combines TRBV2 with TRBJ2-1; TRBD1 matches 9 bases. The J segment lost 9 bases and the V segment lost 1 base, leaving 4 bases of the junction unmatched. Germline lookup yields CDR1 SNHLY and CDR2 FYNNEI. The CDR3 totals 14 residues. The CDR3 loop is CASSEEGQGSEQFF. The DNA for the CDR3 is TGTGCCAGCAGTGAAGAGGGACAGGGTAGTGAGCAGTTCTTC. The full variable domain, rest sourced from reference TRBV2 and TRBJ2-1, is EPEVTQTPSHQVTQMGQEVILRCVPISNHLYFYWYRQILGQKVEFLVSFYNNEISEKSEIFDDQFSVERPDGSNFTLKIRSTKLEDSAMYFCASSEEGQGSEQFFGPGTRLTVL.